One sample yielded the 9 T cell receptor beta chains listed below, sequenced in a study of T-cell reconstitution after alpha-beta-depleted transplantation in children. Researchers prepared the TCRbeta library using unique molecular identifiers, the study reports. TCRdb analysed the PCR reads with MiXCR anew, one entry per CDR3 protein. Seen here are approximately 15,000 distinct CDR3 sequences, roughly 8.2% observed once, and the top ten hold 36%. Here the sequenced sample was PBMCs, mostly from graft donor cells, taken 60 days after TCRalphabeta/CD19-depleted stem cell transplant. All receptors come from a boy in the first two years of life who had a stem cell transplant for Wiskott-Aldrich syndrome, so the T cells may come from the graft donor.

This clonotype is classed as medium-sized (0.01 to 0.1%). The rearrangement uses TRBV24-1 and TRBJ1-5, with D hard to call. Trimming shortened V by 1 base and J by 1 base, and 10 bases separated the two germline ends. The CDR3 spans 16 residues. Germline assignment: CDR1 KGHDR and CDR2 SFDVKD. The CDR3 region has the DNA TGTGCCACCAGTGATTTTCTGGGCGCAAGCAATCAGCCCCAGCATTTT. Translated, it gives CATSDFLGASNQPQHF.

This clonotype has a count of ten or more. The chain links TRBV14 to TRBJ2-1; D not certain. Germline V gene data show CDR1 as SGHDN and CDR2 as FVKESK. The CDR3 totals 14 residues. V was shortened by 1 base and J by 8 bases, with 12 bases between the two germline ends. CDR3 sequence: CASSQVRGVDEQFF. CDR3 sequence (DNA): TGTGCCAGCAGCCAAGTTCGTGGCGTGGATGAGCAGTTCTTC.

This clonotype occurred many times. The chain recombines TRBV3-1 with TRBJ1-2, with D possibly matching TRBD1 (6 bases). This CDR3 comprises 14 residues. V lost 2 bases and J 4 bases, leaving 11 bases between the germline ends. CDR1 and CDR2 (germline): LGHDT, YNNKEL (reference sequence). For the CDR3, the DNA is TGTGCCAGCAGCCAACCTGGACAGACCTATGGCTACACCTTC. Its protein is CASSQPGQTYGYTF.

V and J are TRBV30 and TRBJ2-3, with 8 bases lining up with TRBD2. The V gene's germline CDR1 is GTSNPN and CDR2 SVGIG (reference sequence). CDR3 length: 15 amino acids. The CDR3 region is CALERISGGTDTQYF. The DNA of the CDR3 is TGTGCTTTGGAGCGGATTAGCGGGGGCACAGATACGCAGTATTTT.

At least ten counts were recorded for this clonotype. In DNA, the CDR3 is TGCGCCAGCAGGGGGGACACTGAAGCTTTCTTT. Translated: CASRGDTEAFF. The J gene is TRBJ1-1, the V gene TRBV5-1, with D possibly matching TRBD1 (5 bases). V was cut by 5 bases and J by 3 bases, with 5 bases left in between. The germline V gene encodes CDR1 SGHRS and CDR2 YFSETQ. The CDR3 is made up of 11 amino acids. The full variable domain, completed using reference TRBV5-1 and TRBJ1-1, is KAGVTQTPRYLIKTRGQQVTLSCSPISGHRSVSWYQQTPGQGLQFLFEYFSETQRNKGNFPGRFSGRQFSNSRSEMNVSTLELGDSALYLCASRGDTEAFFGQGTRLTVV.

This clonotype showed up many times. This chain joins TRBV5-6 and TRBJ1-1; possibly TRBD1 for D (5 bases). Looked up from germline, CDR1 is SGHDT and CDR2 is YYEEEE. The V gene lost 4 bases and the J gene lost 1 base, with 17 bases spanning the gap. The CDR3 sequence is 16 residues long. This CDR3 is CASSTWGTRRNTEAFF. The CDR3, as DNA: TGTGCCAGCAGCACCTGGGGGACTCGCAGGAACACTGAAGCTTTCTTT. Filled out from reference TRBV5-6 and TRBJ1-1, the complete variable domain reads DAGVTQSPTHLIKTRGQQVTLRCSPKSGHDTVSWYQQALGQGPQFIFQYYEEEERQRGNFPDRFSGHQFPNYSSELNVNALLLGDSALYLCASSTWGTRRNTEAFFGQGTRLTVV.

This clonotype was seen a single time. A much larger clone lies one base from this, so it may be a read error. The V call is TRBV3-1, the J call TRBJ1-5, with unresolved D. The germline gives CDR1 LGHDT, CDR2 YNNKEL (reference sequence). This CDR3 has 18 residues. The CDR3 protein is CACSRTLSASDPNQPQHF. The CDR3 coding sequence is TGTGCCTGCAGCAGAACTCTTTCGGCTTCTGACCCCAATCAGCCCCAGCATTTT.

This clonotype was recorded many times. The chain recombines TRBV24-1 with TRBJ2-1; 7 nucleotides agree with TRBD2. This CDR3 contains 15 residues. V shed 3 bases, J shed 6 bases, and the junction held 7 bases outside the gene matches. The V gene's germline CDR1 is KGHDR and CDR2 SFDVKD. Here the CDR3 reads CATSDPTRTSNEQFF. The CDR3 DNA sequence: TGTGCCACCAGTGATCCCACCCGGACTAGCAATGAGCAGTTCTTC.

This clonotype was seen ten or more times. V is TRBV3-1 and J is TRBJ2-7, with D possibly being TRBD2 (5 bases). In germline, CDR1 is LGHDT, CDR2 YNNKEL (reference sequence). Trimming took 4 bases from V and 2 from J, leaving 9 bases between them. The CDR3 length is 13 residues. Here the CDR3 DNA reads TGTGCCAGCAGCCCTATCGGGGCCTACGAGCAGTACTTC. Its translation is CASSPIGAYEQYF.